This T cell receptor beta chain was sequenced for a study of identical twins. V was trimmed by 7 bases and J by 3 bases, leaving 5 bases between them. The CDR3 consists of 10 residues. Germline-derived CDR1 and CDR2 are SQVTM and ANQGSEA. MiXCR was run by TCRdb on the 5' RACE reads, yielding one entry per CDR3 protein. The sample lists fewer than 350,000 distinct CDR3 sequences; about 8.3% were seen once. These data were also reused for a study on yellow fever vaccine responses in identical twins.

The source material was memory (CD45RO+) T cells sorted from blood. The chain has TRBV29-1 and TRBJ2-3, with D unclear. The receptor was isolated from a young woman in good health. CDR3 nucleotides: TGCAGCGCTAGGACAGATACGCAGTATTTT. The encoded protein is CSARTDTQYF.